The rows below give T cell receptor beta chains drawn from one sample of a study of CD8 T cells in Susac syndrome. Using its own MiXCR run on the immunoSEQ multiplex PCR reads, TCRdb lists one record per CDR3 protein. The data contain over 100,000 distinct CDR3 sequences, roughly 95% of them seen just once; the ten biggest clones take up 0.096%. The sequenced sample was CD4+ T cells from PBMCs. The source is a human donor in good health. Both conserved end residues are part of each CDR3. The order of the fields is D gene, J gene, clone size, V gene, CDR3 DNA, CDR3 protein. The D gene is left open where the match is weak. Clone size is not always given. Where it is, it says once, few, many or a class for expanded clones.

>-|TRBJ2-5|-|TRBV29-1
TGCAGCGTCACCAACGGCGTGGAGACCCAGTACTTC
CSVTNGVETQYF
>-|TRBJ2-5|-|TRBV29-1
TGCAGCGCCGTTGAGTCACACCCTCAAGAGACCCAGTACTTC
CSAVESHPQETQYF
>-|TRBJ2-4|-|TRBV14
TGTGCCAGCAGCCAAGCGGGAGTGAACAACATTCAGTACTTC
CASSQAGVNNIQYF
>TRBD2|TRBJ2-7|-|TRBV5-1
TGCGCCAGCAGTTCTAAGCGGGAGTACGAGCAGTACTTC
CASSSKREYEQYF
>-|TRBJ2-2|few|TRBV19
TGTGCCAGTAGTCATCCCACCGGGGAGCTGTTTTTT
CASSHPTGELFF
>-|TRBJ2-6|-|TRBV12-3/TRBV12-4
TGTGCCAGCAGATTCCGGGACATCGAATCTGGGGCCAACGTCCTGACTTTC
CASRFRDIESGANVLTF
>-|TRBJ2-3|-|TRBV5-6
TGTGCCAGCAGTTTTGATCAGTGGGCAGATACGCAGTATTTT
CASSFDQWADTQYF
>TRBD2|TRBJ2-5|-|TRBV5-6
TGTGCCAGCAGCTTGGGGACTAGATGGGAGACCCAGTACTTC
CASSLGTRWETQYF
>-|TRBJ1-1|-|TRBV18
TGTGCCAGCTCACCACTTGAGATGGGTACCTCGAACACTGAAGCTTTCTTT
CASSPLEMGTSNTEAFF
>-|TRBJ2-3|-|TRBV29-1
TGCAGCGTCGGAGTTGGTTCAGATACGCAGTATTTT
CSVGVGSDTQYF
>-|TRBJ1-1|once|TRBV30
TGTGCCTGGAGTCCACAGACGAACACTGAAGCTTTCTTT
CAWSPQTNTEAFF
>-|TRBJ2-2|-|TRBV27
TGTGCCAGCAGTTTATCGACCCAGGGGGGCGGGGAGCTGTTTTTT
CASSLSTQGGGELFF
>TRBD2|TRBJ2-7|-|TRBV7-2
TGTGCCAGCAGCACGCGCGGGAGGGCCCGATACGAGCAGTACTTC
CASSTRGRARYEQYF
>-|TRBJ2-3|-|TRBV7-9
TGTGCCAGCAGCTTAACACTCGGCACAGATACGCAGTATTTT
CASSLTLGTDTQYF
>-|TRBJ2-5|-|TRBV5-1
TGCGCCAGCAGCATTGGGGCAGTCGAAGAGACCCAGTACTTC
CASSIGAVEETQYF
>-|TRBJ2-2|-|TRBV3-1
TGTGCCAGCAGCCAAGATGGGGGAGCCGGGGAGCTGTTTTTT
CASSQDGGAGELFF
>TRBD1|TRBJ2-5|-|TRBV4-2
TGTGCCAGCAGCCAAGACGGGACAGATCAAGAGACCCAGTACTTC
CASSQDGTDQETQYF
>TRBD2|TRBJ2-3|-|TRBV7-2
TGTGCCAGCAGCTTAGATACTAGCGGGAGGTATTTT
CASSLDTSGRYF
>TRBD2|TRBJ2-5|once|TRBV20-1
TGCAGTGCTCGCATGCCGGGGGGGCGAGAGACCCAGTACTTC
CSARMPGGRETQYF
>-|TRBJ1-3|-|TRBV13
TGTGCCAGCAGCTTAGTCGGGGGCACCATATATTTT
CASSLVGGTIYF
>-|TRBJ2-1|-|TRBV30
TGTGCCTGGAGCGGTCGGGGCAATGAGCAGTTCTTC
CAWSGRGNEQFF
>TRBD2|TRBJ2-3|-|TRBV2
TGTGCCTGCGGGGGACTAGCGGCCACAGATACGCAGTATTTT
CACGGLAATDTQYF
>-|TRBJ2-2|-|TRBV27
TGTGCCAGCAGTCTGAACAGGGCGGCCGGGGAGCTGTTTTTT
CASSLNRAAGELFF
>-|TRBJ2-1|-|TRBV5-1
TGCGCCAGCAGCAGAGAGGGGAGCTCCTACAATGAGCAGTTCTTC
CASSREGSSYNEQFF
>-|TRBJ2-2|-|TRBV5-4
TGTGCCAGCAGTTGGGGACAGAACACCGGGGAGCTGTTTTTT
CASSWGQNTGELFF
>TRBD2|TRBJ2-1|once|TRBV3-1
TGTGCCAGCAGCCAAGAAAACGGGAGGGCCTTGCAATTCTTC
CASSQENGRALQFF
>TRBD1|TRBJ2-5|-|TRBV19
TGTGCCAGTAGTAACCACCGACAGGGGGTCACAGAGACCCAGTACTTC
CASSNHRQGVTETQYF
>TRBD1|TRBJ1-4|-|TRBV20-1
TGCAGTGCTAGAGATCTCCGCGGGACAGGCGGTGAAAAACTGTTTTTT
CSARDLRGTGGEKLFF
>-|TRBJ2-7|-|TRBV12-3/TRBV12-4
TGTGCCAGCAGTTCACTACAGAAAGCTTACGAGCAGTACTTC
CASSSLQKAYEQYF
>TRBD1|TRBJ1-2|-|TRBV7-3
TGTGCCAGCAGCATCCCAGGCGGGACAGTTGGCTACACCTTC
CASSIPGGTVGYTF
>TRBD1|TRBJ1-2|-|TRBV15
TGTGCCACCAGCAGAGATGGAGACAGGGTGGGGTACGGCTACACCTTC
CATSRDGDRVGYGYTF
>-|TRBJ2-1|-|TRBV6-4
TGTGCCACCAGGCTAGCGATGGGGAACAATGAGCAGTTCTTC
CATRLAMGNNEQFF
>-|TRBJ2-5|-|TRBV14
TGTGCCAGCAGCCAAGGAGCCCGCTCAGAGACCCAGTACTTC
CASSQGARSETQYF